Listed below are T cell receptor beta chains from one sample, sequenced in a study of blood T cell repertoires in COVID-19. Using immunoSEQ multiplex PCR, the repertoire was profiled, and TCRdb retains in-frame clones only, with some absent. The data hold about 55,000 clones, with roughly 85% observed a single time. Sequencing used peripheral blood. These receptor sequences come from a human donor in a cohort sampled during active COVID-19. CDR3s include the opening cysteine and the closing phenylalanine or tryptophan. The order of the fields is J gene, CDR3 length, clone size, V gene, D gene, CDR3 protein. A D gene is named only where the DNA matches it firmly. Part of the rows lack a size; the others show once, few, many or a class for expanded clones.

J gene: TRBJ1-1
CDR3 length: 15
clone size: .
V gene: TRBV18
D gene: .
CDR3 protein: CASSPRVSQDTEAFF

J gene: TRBJ2-2
CDR3 length: 17
clone size: once
V gene: TRBV30
D gene: .
CDR3 protein: CAWIRRSVQGRSGELFF

J gene: TRBJ2-1
CDR3 length: 16
clone size: .
V gene: TRBV10-3
D gene: TRBD2
CDR3 protein: CAISEKRDGEHNEQFF

J gene: TRBJ2-1
CDR3 length: 15
clone size: .
V gene: TRBV6-2/TRBV6-3
D gene: TRBD2
CDR3 protein: CASSPGLASSGEQFF

J gene: TRBJ2-7
CDR3 length: 14
clone size: .
V gene: TRBV7-9
D gene: .
CDR3 protein: CASSSRGPLAVQYF

J gene: TRBJ1-1
CDR3 length: 13
clone size: few
V gene: TRBV6-5
D gene: .
CDR3 protein: CASSYGLHTEAFF

J gene: TRBJ1-2
CDR3 length: 16
clone size: once
V gene: TRBV10-1
D gene: .
CDR3 protein: CASRLGGQTANYGYTF

J gene: TRBJ2-1
CDR3 length: 14
clone size: .
V gene: TRBV29-1
D gene: .
CDR3 protein: CSVKQGSSYNEQFF

J gene: TRBJ2-4
CDR3 length: 13
clone size: .
V gene: TRBV7-2
D gene: .
CDR3 protein: CASSPEGGNIQYF

J gene: TRBJ2-3
CDR3 length: 16
clone size: .
V gene: TRBV5-4
D gene: TRBD2
CDR3 protein: CASSMQTSGWEDTQYF

J gene: TRBJ2-6
CDR3 length: 15
clone size: .
V gene: TRBV14
D gene: TRBD1
CDR3 protein: CASSLRGTGANVLTF

J gene: TRBJ2-6
CDR3 length: 15
clone size: .
V gene: TRBV4-1
D gene: .
CDR3 protein: CASSQDWRGPGVLTF

J gene: TRBJ2-7
CDR3 length: 12
clone size: .
V gene: TRBV28
D gene: .
CDR3 protein: CASSTGSYEQYF

J gene: TRBJ2-3
CDR3 length: 13
clone size: .
V gene: TRBV12-3/TRBV12-4
D gene: .
CDR3 protein: CASSLTSTDTQYF

J gene: TRBJ1-5
CDR3 length: 18
clone size: .
V gene: TRBV7-9
D gene: TRBD1
CDR3 protein: CASSLVGPGTGRNQPQHF

J gene: TRBJ2-1
CDR3 length: 18
clone size: .
V gene: TRBV6-6
D gene: TRBD2
CDR3 protein: CASSPPPGLAGGSNEQFF

J gene: TRBJ1-1
CDR3 length: 14
clone size: few
V gene: TRBV5-5
D gene: .
CDR3 protein: CASSLTGRNTEAFF

J gene: TRBJ2-7
CDR3 length: 12
clone size: few
V gene: TRBV29-1
D gene: .
CDR3 protein: CSVVGYSYEQYF

J gene: TRBJ2-5
CDR3 length: 13
clone size: .
V gene: TRBV18
D gene: TRBD1
CDR3 protein: CASSRGQQETQYF

J gene: TRBJ2-5
CDR3 length: 16
clone size: once
V gene: TRBV28
D gene: TRBD1
CDR3 protein: CASSLPGTGSQETQYF

J gene: TRBJ1-4
CDR3 length: 18
clone size: few
V gene: TRBV6-1
D gene: TRBD1
CDR3 protein: CASSEITGASARNEKLFF

J gene: TRBJ2-1
CDR3 length: 14
clone size: once
V gene: TRBV28
D gene: .
CDR3 protein: CASRGGPIYNEQFF

J gene: TRBJ2-7
CDR3 length: 14
clone size: .
V gene: TRBV5-1
D gene: TRBD1
CDR3 protein: CASSPGQGFYEQYF

J gene: TRBJ1-6
CDR3 length: 13
clone size: .
V gene: TRBV27
D gene: .
CDR3 protein: CASRQTGSSPLHF

J gene: TRBJ1-5
CDR3 length: 16
clone size: .
V gene: TRBV6-2/TRBV6-3
D gene: TRBD1
CDR3 protein: CASSYYGQGRNQPQHF

J gene: TRBJ2-3
CDR3 length: 15
clone size: .
V gene: TRBV5-1
D gene: TRBD1
CDR3 protein: CASSGTVSSTDTQYF

J gene: TRBJ2-7
CDR3 length: 15
clone size: once
V gene: TRBV19
D gene: TRBD1
CDR3 protein: CASSYIARGLGEQYF

J gene: TRBJ2-7
CDR3 length: 14
clone size: .
V gene: TRBV2
D gene: .
CDR3 protein: CASRPQTGPREQYF

J gene: TRBJ1-2
CDR3 length: 14
clone size: .
V gene: TRBV6-5
D gene: .
CDR3 protein: CASSYSRGYYGYTF

J gene: TRBJ1-2
CDR3 length: 15
clone size: .
V gene: TRBV19
D gene: TRBD1
CDR3 protein: CASSKPGQDNYGYTF

J gene: TRBJ1-2
CDR3 length: 14
clone size: .
V gene: TRBV6-5
D gene: TRBD1
CDR3 protein: CASKPSAGGNGYTF

J gene: TRBJ2-3
CDR3 length: 12
clone size: .
V gene: TRBV3-1/TRBV3-2
D gene: .
CDR3 protein: CASSQQADTQYF

J gene: TRBJ2-2
CDR3 length: 13
clone size: .
V gene: TRBV5-1
D gene: TRBD1
CDR3 protein: CASGGQDTGELFF

J gene: TRBJ2-1
CDR3 length: 14
clone size: .
V gene: TRBV7-8
D gene: .
CDR3 protein: CASSLGALLDEQFF

J gene: TRBJ2-1
CDR3 length: 16
clone size: .
V gene: TRBV6-4
D gene: TRBD2
CDR3 protein: CASSDSGTSGSHEQFF

J gene: TRBJ2-5
CDR3 length: 13
clone size: .
V gene: TRBV5-6
D gene: .
CDR3 protein: CASSLMRQETQYF

J gene: TRBJ1-3
CDR3 length: 18
clone size: .
V gene: TRBV7-6
D gene: TRBD1
CDR3 protein: CASSPQGDRGYGGNTIYF

J gene: TRBJ2-1
CDR3 length: 15
clone size: .
V gene: TRBV7-3
D gene: .
CDR3 protein: CASSLHPGSYNEQFF

J gene: TRBJ2-7
CDR3 length: 13
clone size: .
V gene: TRBV5-8
D gene: TRBD1
CDR3 protein: CASFRTGGYEQYF

J gene: TRBJ2-3
CDR3 length: 15
clone size: .
V gene: TRBV6-5
D gene: .
CDR3 protein: CASPLDGGSTDTQYF

J gene: TRBJ2-7
CDR3 length: 13
clone size: .
V gene: TRBV4-3
D gene: TRBD1
CDR3 protein: CASSQNRGLGQYF

J gene: TRBJ1-1
CDR3 length: 12
clone size: .
V gene: TRBV6-5
D gene: .
CDR3 protein: CASSRGGTEAFF

J gene: TRBJ1-2
CDR3 length: 15
clone size: few
V gene: TRBV4-1
D gene: .
CDR3 protein: CASSQSPTAGYGYTF

J gene: TRBJ2-7
CDR3 length: 17
clone size: .
V gene: TRBV11-2
D gene: TRBD2
CDR3 protein: CASTHLTGTTASYEQYF

J gene: TRBJ2-7
CDR3 length: 18
clone size: .
V gene: TRBV7-6
D gene: TRBD2
CDR3 protein: CASSLEDIRVSGNYEQYF

J gene: TRBJ1-6
CDR3 length: 15
clone size: .
V gene: TRBV15
D gene: .
CDR3 protein: CATSTREGGNSPLHF

J gene: TRBJ1-4
CDR3 length: 15
clone size: .
V gene: TRBV30
D gene: .
CDR3 protein: CAWTTIGVIRGKLFF

J gene: TRBJ1-2
CDR3 length: 16
clone size: once
V gene: TRBV4-3
D gene: .
CDR3 protein: CASSQDPGRTADGYTF

J gene: TRBJ2-7
CDR3 length: 17
clone size: once
V gene: TRBV5-1
D gene: .
CDR3 protein: CASSLGGAARSSYEQYF

J gene: TRBJ1-3
CDR3 length: 14
clone size: .
V gene: TRBV7-9
D gene: .
CDR3 protein: CASSLKGPGNTIYF

J gene: TRBJ2-1
CDR3 length: 12
clone size: .
V gene: TRBV7-9
D gene: .
CDR3 protein: CASSLRDNEQFF